The clone carrying this T cell receptor (beta chain) has just a few counts. These data belong to a study of blood T cell repertoires in COVID-19. Overall study context: The study drew acute and convalescent COVID-19 samples from the United States, Italy and Spain.

In the original workflow: Amplification with reference gene primers provided the estimates of nucleated cell counts. Profiling relied on immunoSEQ multiplex PCR, and the TCRdb table lists in-frame clones only, not all of them. Clone size and the V and J calls come from that table; the DNA yielded D and trimming. The sample records approximately 100,000 clones, approximately 84% being singletons. Trimming left V 0 bases short and J 7 bases short, with 13 bases between. The CDR3 loop spans 14 amino acids. Germline V gene sequence: CDR1 LNHNV, CDR2 YYDKDF (reference sequence). The genes are TRBV15 and TRBJ2-7; perhaps TRBD1 as D (5 bases). Sequencing was performed on peripheral blood. The TCR originated in a man in his 70s with acute or convalescent COVID-19. CDR3 protein: CATSRDSRDSEQYF. The CDR3 coding sequence is TGTGCCACCAGCAGAGATTCCCGCGACAGTGAGCAGTACTTC.